This T cell receptor (beta chain) was found in a study of human T cells and chemical hapten exposure. Across the study: Scalp application of diphenylcyclopropenone was performed weekly in patients across the entire roughly 24-week study.

Time point of the sample: pre-sensitization, week 0. Treatment reported: therapeutic diphenylcyclopropenone sensitization with weekly scalp DPC. Study-level results: Once DPC sensitization occurred, TCRs above 1 in 1000 frequency showed no change.

TCRdb called the RACE reads again in MiXCR, with one record for every CDR3 protein. The repertoire has 30,000 to 40,000 distinct CDR3 sequences, around 7.6% of them found once; the top ten carry over 1%. This clonotype was observed at least ten times. What it binds is not known. The sequence derives from a woman between 45 and 60 years old with alopecia areata. Some clones in this sample may be carry-over from other donors' samples. The sequencing used whole blood, collected in connection with sensitization to the hapten diphenylcyclopropenone (DPC).

The CDR3: CASTLPGGARETQYF. The CDR3, as DNA: TGTGCCAGCACCCTACCAGGGGGCGCCCGGGAGACCCAGTACTTC. The rearrangement links TRBV6-2 or TRBV6-3 to TRBJ2-5; 8 bases are shared with TRBD1. The CDR3 length is 15 residues. Germline-derived CDR1 and CDR2 are MNHEY and SVGEGT. After removal of 7 bases from V and 5 bases from J, the junction contained 12 bases not matched to a gene.